A single sample gave rise to the 2 T cell receptor beta chains below, sequenced in a study of cytomegalovirus exposure and HLA in healthy donors. Primers for the PCR totalled 60 Vbeta and 13 Jbeta. Libraries were prepared by immunoSEQ multiplex PCR; TCRdb keeps only in-frame clonotypes and omits some of them. Seen here are 95,000 to 110,000 clones, approximately 76% observed once, and the top ten hold 2% to 3%. Sequenced sample: PBMCs. The receptors here all came from a man between 18 and 29 years old in good health and CMV-seronegative.

This rearrangement joins TRBV9 to TRBJ1-1; the D gene is possibly TRBD1 (5 bases). The CDR3 spans 11 residues. Germline CDR1 and CDR2: SGDLS and YYNGEE. V was trimmed by 8 bases and J by 3 bases, leaving 8 bases between them. Here the CDR3 reads CASSRDTEAFF. The CDR3 DNA sequence: TGTGCCAGTTCCAGGGACACTGAAGCTTTCTTT. Full variable domain (missing parts from reference TRBV9 and TRBJ1-1): DSGVTQTPKHLITATGQRVTLRCSPRSGDLSVYWYQQSLDQGLQFLIQYYNGEERAKGNILERFSAQQFPDLHSELNLSSLELGDSALYFCASSRDTEAFFGQGTRLTVV.

V usage is TRBV7-9 and J usage is TRBJ1-4; 7 positions agree with TRBD1. J lost 4 bases, V lost 5 bases, and 10 bases had no gene match. The CDR3 has 16 residues. Germline values: CDR1 SEHNR, CDR2 FQNEAQ (reference sequence). This chain's CDR3 is CASSPHDRAINEKLFF. The CDR3 nucleotides read TGTGCCAGCAGCCCCCATGACAGGGCGATTAATGAAAAACTGTTTTTT. The full variable domain, in which reference TRBV7-9 and TRBJ1-4 provide the parts outside the CDR3, is DTGVSQNPRHKITKRGQNVTFRCDPISEHNRLYWYRQTLGQGPEFLTYFQNEAQLEKSRLLSDRFSAERPKGSFSTLEIQRTEQGDSAMYLCASSPHDRAINEKLFFGSGTQLSVL.